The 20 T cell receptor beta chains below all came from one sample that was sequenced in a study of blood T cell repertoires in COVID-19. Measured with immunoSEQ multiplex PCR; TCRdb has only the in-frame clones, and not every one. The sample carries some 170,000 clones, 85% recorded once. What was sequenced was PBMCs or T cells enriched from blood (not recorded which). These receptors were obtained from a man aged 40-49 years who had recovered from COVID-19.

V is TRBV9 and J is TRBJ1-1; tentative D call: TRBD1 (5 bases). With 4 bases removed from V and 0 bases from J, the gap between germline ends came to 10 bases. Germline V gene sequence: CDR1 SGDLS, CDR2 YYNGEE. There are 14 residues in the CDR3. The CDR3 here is CASSTGHMNTEAFF. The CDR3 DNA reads TGTGCCAGCAGCACTGGACATATGAACACTGAAGCTTTCTTT. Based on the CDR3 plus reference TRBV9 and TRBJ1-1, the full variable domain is DSGVTQTPKHLITATGQRVTLRCSPRSGDLSVYWYQQSLDQGLQFLIQYYNGEERAKGNILERFSAQQFPDLHSELNLSSLELGDSALYFCASSTGHMNTEAFFGQGTRLTVV.

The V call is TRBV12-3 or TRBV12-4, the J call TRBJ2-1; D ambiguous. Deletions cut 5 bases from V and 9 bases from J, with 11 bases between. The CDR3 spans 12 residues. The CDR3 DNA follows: TGTGCCAGCAGTCCACCGCAGGTTGAGCAGTTCTTC. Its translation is CASSPPQVEQFF.

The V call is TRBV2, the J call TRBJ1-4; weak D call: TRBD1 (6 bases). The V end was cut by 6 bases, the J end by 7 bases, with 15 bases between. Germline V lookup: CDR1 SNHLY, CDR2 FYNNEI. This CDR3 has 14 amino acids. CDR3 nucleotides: TGTGCCAGCAGCCTCGCAGGGGAAAGTGAAAAACTGTTTTTT. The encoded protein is CASSLAGESEKLFF.

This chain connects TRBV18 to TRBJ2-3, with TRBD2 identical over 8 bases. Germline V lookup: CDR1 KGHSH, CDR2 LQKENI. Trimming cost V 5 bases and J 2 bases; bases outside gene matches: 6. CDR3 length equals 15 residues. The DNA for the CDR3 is TGTGCCAGCTCATCCAGCGGGGGCCCCACAGATACGCAGTATTTT. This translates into CASSSSGGPTDTQYF.

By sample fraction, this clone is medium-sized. The CDR3 reads CASSLEQGHTTDTQYF. CDR3 DNA: TGTGCCAGCAGCTTGGAACAGGGTCACACCACAGATACGCAGTATTTT. The chain links TRBV5-4 to TRBJ2-3; possible D gene TRBD1, 6 bases. Germline V CDR1 and CDR2: SGHNT, YYREEE (reference sequence). The V gene lost 0 bases and the J gene lost 2 bases, with 13 bases spanning the gap. There are 16 residues in the CDR3.

This CDR3 is CAIIAGGNPNTEAFF. Here the CDR3 DNA reads TGTGCCATCATTGCAGGTGGAAATCCTAACACTGAAGCTTTCTTT. The J gene is TRBJ1-1, the V gene TRBV10-3; no reliable D call. The CDR3 runs 15 residues. CDR1 and CDR2 from the germline V gene are ENHRY and SYGVKD. The ends were cut back, 7 bases at V and 2 bases at J, with 17 bases in the middle.

CDR3 region: CASSFPPGLTDTQYF. The CDR3 DNA reads TGTGCCAGCAGCTTTCCTCCGGGGTTAACAGATACGCAGTATTTT. The rearrangement uses TRBV5-6 and TRBJ2-3, with D perhaps TRBD2 (5 bases). V lost 2 bases to trimming and J lost 3 bases, with 13 bases between them. In germline, CDR1 is SGHDT, CDR2 YYEEEE. The CDR3 runs to 15 residues.

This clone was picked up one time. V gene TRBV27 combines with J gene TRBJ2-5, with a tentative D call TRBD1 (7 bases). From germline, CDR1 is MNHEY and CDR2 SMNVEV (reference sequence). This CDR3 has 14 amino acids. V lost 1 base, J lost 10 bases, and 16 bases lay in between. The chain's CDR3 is CASSLLTGLGGQYF. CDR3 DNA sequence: TGTGCCAGCAGTTTATTGACAGGGCTGGGGGGCCAGTACTTC.

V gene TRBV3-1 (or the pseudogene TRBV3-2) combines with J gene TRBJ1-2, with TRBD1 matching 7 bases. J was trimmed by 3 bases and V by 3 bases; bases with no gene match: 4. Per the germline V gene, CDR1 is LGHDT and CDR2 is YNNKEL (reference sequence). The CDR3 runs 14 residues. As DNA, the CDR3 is TGTGCCAGCAGCCACGACAGGGTTGACTATGGCTACACCTTC. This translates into CASSHDRVDYGYTF.

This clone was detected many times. This CDR3 reads CASSLDGTGGTEAFF. CDR3 bases: TGCGCCAGCAGCTTGGACGGGACAGGGGGGACTGAAGCTTTCTTT. The rearrangement links TRBV5-1 to TRBJ1-1, with 11 bases matching TRBD1. CDR3 length equals 15 residues. Unmatched junction bases numbered 3, after V lost 0 bases and J lost 5 bases. From germline, CDR1 is SGHRS and CDR2 YFSETQ.

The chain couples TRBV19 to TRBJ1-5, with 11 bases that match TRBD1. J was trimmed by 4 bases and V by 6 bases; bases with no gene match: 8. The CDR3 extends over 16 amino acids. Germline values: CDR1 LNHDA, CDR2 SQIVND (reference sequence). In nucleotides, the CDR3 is TGTGCCAGTAGACCCTGGGGACAGGGGGGGAATCAGCCCCAGCATTTT. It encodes CASRPWGQGGNQPQHF.

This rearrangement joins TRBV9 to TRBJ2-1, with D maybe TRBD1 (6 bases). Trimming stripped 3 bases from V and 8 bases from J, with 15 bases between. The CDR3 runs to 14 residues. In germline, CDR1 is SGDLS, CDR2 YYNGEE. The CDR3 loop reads CASSGYRESDEQFF. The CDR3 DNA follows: TGTGCCAGCAGCGGCTACAGGGAGTCCGATGAGCAGTTCTTC. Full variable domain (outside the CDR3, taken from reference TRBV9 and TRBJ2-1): DSGVTQTPKHLITATGQRVTLRCSPRSGDLSVYWYQQSLDQGLQFLIQYYNGEERAKGNILERFSAQQFPDLHSELNLSSLELGDSALYFCASSGYRESDEQFFGPGTRLTVL.

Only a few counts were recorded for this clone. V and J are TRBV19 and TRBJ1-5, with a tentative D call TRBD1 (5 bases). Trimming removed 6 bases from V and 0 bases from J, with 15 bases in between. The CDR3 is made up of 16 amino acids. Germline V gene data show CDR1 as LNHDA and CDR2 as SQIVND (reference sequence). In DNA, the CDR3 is TGTGCCAGTAGAAGGGGCGGACACAATAGCAATCAGCCCCAGCATTTT. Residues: CASRRGGHNSNQPQHF.

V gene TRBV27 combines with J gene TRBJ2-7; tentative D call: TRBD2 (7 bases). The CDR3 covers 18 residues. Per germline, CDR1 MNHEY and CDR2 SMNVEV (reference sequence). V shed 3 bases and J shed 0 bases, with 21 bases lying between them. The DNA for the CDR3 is TGTGCCAGCAGTTTCCAGGGACCCGGGGGGCTGACCTCCTACGAGCAGTACTTC. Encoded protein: CASSFQGPGGLTSYEQYF.

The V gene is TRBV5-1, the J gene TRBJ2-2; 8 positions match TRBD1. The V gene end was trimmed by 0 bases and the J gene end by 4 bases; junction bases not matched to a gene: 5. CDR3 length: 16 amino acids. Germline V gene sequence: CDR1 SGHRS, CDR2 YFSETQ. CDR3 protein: CASSLVRTGPTGELFF. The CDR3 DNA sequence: TGCGCCAGCAGCTTGGTCCGGACAGGGCCCACCGGGGAGCTGTTTTTT.

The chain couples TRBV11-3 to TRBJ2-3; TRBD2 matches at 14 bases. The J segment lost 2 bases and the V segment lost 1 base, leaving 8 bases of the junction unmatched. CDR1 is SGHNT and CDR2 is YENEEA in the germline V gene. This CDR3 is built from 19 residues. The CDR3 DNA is TGTGCCAGCAGCTTAGGACTAGCGGGGGGGCCCCTACACACAGATACGCAGTATTTT. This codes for CASSLGLAGGPLHTDTQYF.

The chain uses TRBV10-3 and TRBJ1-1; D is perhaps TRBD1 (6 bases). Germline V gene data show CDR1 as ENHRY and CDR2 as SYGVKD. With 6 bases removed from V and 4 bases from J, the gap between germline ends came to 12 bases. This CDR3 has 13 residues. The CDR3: CAISTGLGTEAFF. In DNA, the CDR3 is TGTGCCATCAGCACAGGGTTGGGCACTGAAGCTTTCTTT.

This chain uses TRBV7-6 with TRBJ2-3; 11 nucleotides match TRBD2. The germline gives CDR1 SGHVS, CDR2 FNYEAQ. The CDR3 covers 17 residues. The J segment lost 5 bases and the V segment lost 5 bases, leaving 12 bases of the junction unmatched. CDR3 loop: CASSTGPSGRMRDTQYF. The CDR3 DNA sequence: TGTGCCAGCAGCACGGGGCCTAGCGGGAGGATGAGAGATACGCAGTATTTT.

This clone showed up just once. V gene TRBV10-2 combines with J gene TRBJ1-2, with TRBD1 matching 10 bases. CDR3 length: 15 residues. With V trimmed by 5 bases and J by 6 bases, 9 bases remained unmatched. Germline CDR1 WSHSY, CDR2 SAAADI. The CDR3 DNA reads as TGCGCCAGCAGTTTCACCGGGACAGGGGCGAATGGCTACACCTTC. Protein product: CASSFTGTGANGYTF.

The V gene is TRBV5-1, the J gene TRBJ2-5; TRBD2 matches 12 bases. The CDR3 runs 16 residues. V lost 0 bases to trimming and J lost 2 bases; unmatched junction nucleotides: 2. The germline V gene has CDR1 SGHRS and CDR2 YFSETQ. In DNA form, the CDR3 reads TGCGCCAGCAGCTTGGGCGGACTAGCGGGGCAAGAGACCCAGTACTTC. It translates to CASSLGGLAGQETQYF.